The rows below give T cell receptor beta chains drawn from one sample of a study of CD8 T cells in cerebrospinal fluid in Alzheimer's disease. TCRdb reprocessed the 10x single-cell sequencing reads, keeping one entry per CDR3 protein, no DNA. The table for this sample gives just over 1,500 distinct CDR3 sequences. Material for sequencing was cerebrospinal fluid. These receptors were taken from a human donor in good health. CDR3s include the opening cysteine and the closing phenylalanine or tryptophan. Clone size is shown for a subset of rows, as once, few, many or a class of expanded clone.

V gene	J gene	clone size	CDR3 protein
TRBV18	TRBJ1-6	medium-sized	CASSRQGETNSPLHF
TRBV6-6	TRBJ1-1	medium-sized	CASSFQQGPTEAFF
TRBV14	TRBJ2-3	medium-sized	CASSQDPTSGGADTQYF
TRBV11-3	TRBJ2-1	large	CASSLDLSNEQFF
TRBV4-1	TRBJ2-6	large	CASSLGVPSSGANVLTF
TRBV30	TRBJ1-2	medium-sized	CAWSPDGYRYTF
TRBV7-2	TRBJ1-1	-	CASSLGGRGTEAFF
TRBV3-1	TRBJ1-6	large	CASDPRGGMAPLHF
TRBV29-1	TRBJ2-3	medium-sized	CSVRAAQPTDTQYF
TRBV20-1	TRBJ1-6	medium-sized	CSALRDLSLHF
TRBV20-1	TRBJ1-5	medium-sized	CSASKGSQDNQPQHF
TRBV20-1	TRBJ2-2	medium-sized	CSARDAGQGVYGELFF
TRBV3-1	TRBJ1-2	large	CASSRDRDYGYTF
TRBV2	TRBJ1-2	medium-sized	CASRFRLANYGYTF
TRBV19	TRBJ2-5	-	CASSTNRGAWTQYF
TRBV4-3	TRBJ1-5	large	CASSQDLRGGNQPQHF
TRBV7-2	TRBJ1-5	-	CASSGDLNQPQHF
TRBV5-1	TRBJ2-7	medium-sized	CASRYQGSYEQYF
TRBV6-5	TRBJ1-1	medium-sized	CASSYQRQMNTEAFF
TRBV15	TRBJ2-1	medium-sized	CATSRERLRDEQFF
TRBV9	TRBJ1-2	medium-sized	CASSVDPGGGYGYTF
TRBV19	TRBJ2-2	-	CASSITGGDTGELFF